The 16 T cell receptor beta chains below were found in one sample sequenced in a study of post-analysis software for immune sequencing data. Points from the study as a whole: TRBV segments more frequent in patients than in controls numbered five and included TRBV5-6, TRBV5-1 and TRBV20-1.

TCR beta cDNA libraries had unique molecular identifiers. One entry per CDR3 protein, called by TCRdb with MiXCR from the PCR reads. The repertoire holds 150,000 to 200,000 distinct CDR3 sequences, about 32% seen once, with approximately 1.5% in the top ten. Antigen specificity for these receptors is unknown. The sample consisted of blood. The receptors derive from a girl aged 5 to 17 with multiple sclerosis.

As to this clonotype: A much larger clone sits a single nucleotide away, making a read error possible. This chain uses TRBV25-1 with TRBJ2-7; D possibly uses TRBD1 or TRBD2 (5 bases each). Germline loops: CDR1 MGHDK, CDR2 SYGVNS. The CDR3 has 11 residues. The CDR3 DNA reads as TGTGCCAGCAGGGAATGGGGGGAGCAGTACTTC. It yields the protein CASREWGEQYF.

This clonotype was counted many times. V usage is TRBV11-1 and J usage is TRBJ2-3, with D tentatively TRBD1 (6 bases). This CDR3 comprises 14 residues. Germline CDR1 SGHAT, CDR2 FQDESV (reference sequence). V lost 5 bases to trimming and J lost 1 base, with 10 bases between them. The CDR3 DNA reads as TGTGCCAGCAGCGGTCGGACAGGCACAGATACGCAGTATTTT. Translating it yields CASSGRTGTDTQYF.

V and J are TRBV7-9 and TRBJ2-7; possibly TRBD2 for D (6 bases). In germline, CDR1 is SEHNR, CDR2 FQNEAQ (reference sequence). The CDR3 covers 16 residues. V lost 2 bases and J lost 2, with 16 bases in between. This chain's CDR3 is CASSLMGGTLPYEQYF. The CDR3 DNA reads TGTGCCAGCAGCTTAATGGGCGGGACGCTCCCCTACGAGCAGTACTTC.

The V call is TRBV5-1, the J call TRBJ1-1, with TRBD1 identical over 11 bases. The CDR3 is 17 amino acids. The germline V gene encodes CDR1 SGHRS and CDR2 YFSETQ. V trimming: 4 bases; J trimming: 6 bases; junction bases outside the gene matches: 14. CDR3 in amino acids: CASSQDRGRRELAEAFF. CDR3 in DNA: TGCGCCAGCAGCCAGGACAGGGGGCGCCGTGAGCTGGCTGAAGCTTTCTTT.

Remarks on this clonotype: This sequence may be a read error, since a much larger clone differs from it by one base. The chain combines TRBV27 with TRBJ2-1; TRBD2 matches at 9 bases. Germline V gene lookup returns CDR1 MNHEY and CDR2 SMNVEV (reference sequence). The CDR3 is 16 amino acids. In DNA, the CDR3 is TGTGCCAGCAGTTTCATAGCGGGAGTTCTCTACAATGAGCGGTTCTTC. As protein: CASSFIAGVLYNERFF.

This clonotype has more than one count but fewer than ten. The gene calls are TRBV29-1 and TRBJ1-1, with D possibly matching TRBD1 (5 bases). This CDR3 is built from 12 residues. V was shortened by 6 bases and J by 6 bases, with 14 bases between the two germline ends. From germline, CDR1 is SQVTM and CDR2 ANQGSEA. In DNA form, the CDR3 reads TGCAGCGTCCCAGGGTCTGTGTCTGAAGCTTTCTTT. Protein sequence: CSVPGSVSEAFF.

This chain uses TRBV7-2 with TRBJ2-7; 13 nucleotides agree with TRBD2. The V gene's germline CDR1 is SGHTA and CDR2 FQGNSA. The CDR3 is made up of 16 amino acids. With V trimmed by 1 base and J by 5 bases, 5 bases remained unmatched. The CDR3 nucleotides are TGTGCCAGCAGCTTAGAAGGGACTAGCGGGACCCACGAGCAGTACTTC. Translation: CASSLEGTSGTHEQYF.

As for this clonotype: A read error is possible here, since a much larger clone lies one base away. The chain is built from TRBV10-3 and TRBJ2-1; no reliable D call. The CDR3 sequence is 13 residues long. Germline V lookup: CDR1 ENHRY, CDR2 SYGVKD. V lost 6 bases and J lost 8, with 14 bases in between. The CDR3, as DNA: TGTGCCATCAGCCAACCAGGTGGCGATGAGCAGTTCTTC. Residues: CAISQPGGDEQFF.

This clonotype was seen more than once but under ten times. The chain combines TRBV7-2 with TRBJ1-1; no reliable D call. The V and J ends lost 0 bases and 4 bases respectively, with 9 bases between them. The CDR3 is 14 amino acids. Germline V gene lookup returns CDR1 SGHTA and CDR2 FQGNSA. CDR3 residues: CASSLAYVCTEAFF. CDR3 nucleotides: TGTGCCAGCAGCTTAGCGTACGTATGCACTGAAGCTTTCTTT.

V is TRBV7-2 and J is TRBJ2-4; 8 bases are a match to TRBD1. This CDR3 region has 16 residues. The germline V gene encodes CDR1 SGHTA and CDR2 FQGNSA. V dropped 5 bases and J dropped 0; count of bases not matched to a gene: 6. The CDR3 coding sequence is TGTGCCAGCAGCCCTCGACAGGGGCTAGCCAAAAACATTCAGTACTTC. Protein product: CASSPRQGLAKNIQYF. The full variable domain, completed using reference TRBV7-2 and TRBJ2-4, is GAGVSQSPSNKVTEKGKDVELRCDPISGHTALYWYRQSLGQGLEFLIYFQGNSAPDKSGLPSDRFSAERTGGSVSTLTIQRTQQEDSAVYLCASSPRQGLAKNIQYFGAGTRLSVL.

This clonotype has at least ten counts. The J gene is TRBJ1-2, the V gene TRBV6-6; 7 bases are shared with TRBD1. The length of the CDR3 is 14 residues. Germline CDR1 is MNHNY and CDR2 is SVGAGI (reference sequence). J lost 0 bases, V lost 5 bases, and 3 bases had no gene match. The CDR3 sequence is CASSGDRSNYGYTF. The CDR3 DNA follows: TGTGCCAGCAGTGGGGACAGATCTAACTATGGCTACACCTTC.

This chain links TRBV9 with TRBJ2-7, with D tentatively TRBD1 (6 bases). Germline CDR1 reads SGDLS; CDR2 reads YYNGEE. V was clipped by 0 bases and J by 3 bases, with 10 bases between them. The length of the CDR3 is 14 residues. The CDR3 DNA reads TGTGCCAGCAGCGTAGCGACAGGATACTACGAGCAGTACTTC. Its protein is CASSVATGYYEQYF.

This chain joins TRBV14 and TRBJ1-2; 8 bases agree with TRBD1. V was pared by 8 bases and J by 4 bases, with 6 bases of the junction left unmatched. Germline CDR1 and CDR2: SGHDN and FVKESK. The CDR3 is made up of 13 amino acids. CDR3 in DNA: TGTGCCAGCTCGACAGGGGCACTCTATGGCTACACCTTC. As protein: CASSTGALYGYTF.

CDR3 sequence: CSVIGGETYEQYF. The CDR3 DNA follows: TGCAGCGTTATAGGAGGGGAGACCTACGAGCAGTACTTC. The chain is built from TRBV29-1 and TRBJ2-7; possibly TRBD2 for D (6 bases). Germline CDR1 SQVTM, CDR2 ANQGSEA. V was clipped by 5 bases and J by 2 bases, with 13 bases between them. The CDR3 covers 13 residues.

A word on this clonotype: A single base separates this from a much larger clone, so it may be a read error. This CDR3 fails to terminate in the conserved phenylalanine or tryptophan, so it likely reflects a read error. This chain connects TRBV6-5 to TRBJ2-5; D is uncertain. CDR1 MNHEY and CDR2 SVGAGI come from the germline V gene. The CDR3 spans 14 residues. The V end lost 2 bases, the J end lost 1 base, and 8 bases lay between the germline ends. The CDR3 sequence is CASSYRVGQETQYV. CDR3 nucleotide sequence: TGTGCCAGCAGTTACCGCGTCGGCCAAGAGACCCAGTACGTC.

The genes are TRBV29-1 and TRBJ2-5; no reliable D call. The CDR3 loop spans 14 amino acids. The V and J ends lost 2 bases and 4 bases respectively, with 14 bases between them. CDR1 is SQVTM and CDR2 is ANQGSEA in the germline V gene. The CDR3 region is CSVELGSVGETQYF. CDR3 DNA sequence: TGCAGCGTTGAACTGGGATCTGTCGGAGAGACCCAGTACTTC.